Presented here are 13 T cell receptor beta chains from one specimen sequenced in a study of T cells in localized non-small cell lung cancer. The data were produced by immunoSEQ multiplex PCR, yet TCRdb's version contains in-frame clones alone and is incomplete. The sample has approximately 14,000 clones; roughly 90% are singletons. The sample was peripheral blood mononuclear cells, taken before any cancer treatment. These receptors originate from a man aged 40 to 70 with stage III lung adenocarcinoma.

This clone was seen a handful of times. This sequence joins TRBV29-1 and TRBJ2-1; TRBD1 aligns across 9 bases. The CDR3 totals 15 residues. CDR1 is SQVTM and CDR2 is ANQGSEA in the germline V gene. Trimming took 1 base from V and 9 from J; bases not matched to a gene: 10. CDR3 bases: TGCAGCGTTGAAGCGGGGACAGGGAAGATCGGTGAGCAGTTCTTC. Protein product: CSVEAGTGKIGEQFF.

In this sample, this clone turned up a few times. The chain links TRBV5-6 to TRBJ2-5, with D tentatively TRBD1 or TRBD2 (6 bases each). The V gene's germline CDR1 is SGHDT and CDR2 YYEEEE. Between the trimmed V and J ends, which lost 0 bases and 5 bases, there was a span of 11 bases. The CDR3 runs 14 residues. In DNA, the CDR3 is TGTGCCAGCAGCTTGGGAGGAGGGGGGGAGACCCAGTACTTC. Protein product: CASSLGGGGETQYF.

This sequence joins TRBV19 and TRBJ2-5; 11 bases fit TRBD1. Trimming at V came to 6 bases and at J to 5 bases, leaving 5 bases not matched to a gene. Germline CDR1 is LNHDA and CDR2 is SQIVND (reference sequence). The CDR3 extends over 14 amino acids. CDR3 in amino acids: CASSMDRGRETQYF. CDR3 in DNA: TGTGCCAGTAGCATGGACAGGGGGCGCGAGACCCAGTACTTC.

This clone has only one observation. The chain joins TRBV7-2 to TRBJ2-5; D may match TRBD1 or TRBD2 (6 bases each). Germline-derived CDR1 and CDR2 are SGHTA and FQGNSA. With 4 bases removed from V and 9 bases from J, the gap between germline ends came to 12 bases. CDR3 length equals 12 residues. CDR3 loop: CASSSPRGAQYF. The DNA of the CDR3 is TGTGCCAGCAGCTCGCCAAGGGGGGCCCAGTACTTC.

The V call is TRBV5-1, the J call TRBJ2-7, with D perhaps matching TRBD2 (6 bases). The length of the CDR3 is 17 residues. Germline-derived CDR1 and CDR2 are SGHRS and YFSETQ. V lost 0 bases and J lost 2, with 18 bases in between. The CDR3 sequence: CASSLALRDSRAYEQYF. The CDR3 DNA follows: TGCGCCAGCAGCTTGGCCTTACGGGACTCCCGAGCCTACGAGCAGTACTTC.

The V gene is TRBV28, the J gene TRBJ1-4; TRBD1 is a possible D gene (6 bases). This CDR3 region has 14 residues. Trimming pared 4 bases from V and 4 bases from J, leaving 10 bases between. Germline CDR1 is MDHEN and CDR2 is SYDVKM. CDR3 nucleotides: TGTGCCAGCAGTTACAGGGCGTTTAATGAAAAACTGTTTTTT. It is translated as CASSYRAFNEKLFF.

V usage is TRBV5-4 and J usage is TRBJ1-3; D uncertain. Deletions cut 4 bases from V and 0 bases from J, with 11 bases between. CDR3 length: 15 residues. CDR1 is SGHNT and CDR2 is YYREEE in the germline V gene (reference sequence). The CDR3 loop is CASSPPTGSGNTIYF. The CDR3 DNA reads as TGTGCCAGCAGCCCCCCGACGGGCTCTGGAAACACCATATATTTT.

The table lists this clone with a few counts. Written as DNA, the CDR3 is TGTGCCAGCAGCTCTCCCCGACTTACGGTTAAGGACGAGCAGTACTTC. It yields the protein CASSSPRLTVKDEQYF. This sequence joins TRBV13 and TRBJ2-7; D is undetermined. Germline-derived CDR1 and CDR2 are PRHDT and FYEKMQ (reference sequence). The germline V and J ends were trimmed by 4 bases and 5 bases, with 21 bases remaining between them. CDR3 size: 16 residues.

This chain uses TRBV5-4 with TRBJ1-1; no clear D. The ends were cut back, 7 bases at V and 4 bases at J, with 14 bases in the middle. This CDR3 has 13 amino acids. The germline V gene encodes CDR1 SGHNT and CDR2 YYREEE (reference sequence). The CDR3 sequence is CASGPFTSTEAFF. DNA for the CDR3: TGTGCCAGCGGCCCGTTTACTAGCACTGAAGCTTTCTTT.

This CDR3 reads CASSPLEGINEQYF. CDR3 bases: TGTGCCAGCTCACCGTTGGAGGGAATAAACGAGCAGTACTTC. The chain recombines TRBV18 with TRBJ2-7; D might be TRBD2 (6 bases). Germline CDR1 KGHSH, CDR2 LQKENI. The CDR3 extends over 14 amino acids. The V and J ends lost 3 bases and 5 bases respectively, with 14 bases between them. Together with reference TRBV18 and TRBJ2-7, the CDR3 gives the full variable domain: NAGVMQNPRHLVRRRGQEARLRCSPMKGHSHVYWYRQLPEEGLKFMVYLQKENIIDESGMPKERFSAEFPKEGPSILRIQQVVRGDSAAYFCASSPLEGINEQYFGPGTRLTVT.

This chain connects TRBV5-1 to TRBJ2-6; D not certain. V dropped 4 bases and J dropped 0 bases, with 5 bases sitting between them. There are 14 residues in the CDR3. In germline, CDR1 is SGHRS, CDR2 YFSETQ. CDR3 sequence reads: CASSARSGANVLTF. DNA for the CDR3: TGCGCCAGCAGCGCACGCTCTGGGGCCAACGTCCTGACTTTC.

Remarks on this clone: The sample has other DNA sequences that encode this CDR3 too. The chain joins TRBV6-1 to TRBJ2-1, with D uncertain. V gave up 1 base and J gave up 0 bases, with 7 bases separating them. Germline V CDR1 and CDR2: MNHNS, SASEGT. The CDR3 length is 15 residues. This CDR3 is CASSEGPSSYNEQFF. CDR3 nucleotides: TGTGCCAGCAGTGAAGGTCCTAGCTCCTACAATGAGCAGTTCTTC.

The CDR3 DNA reads as TGTGCCAGCAGTTACGCCGCAAGAGGTGGCGAGCAGTACTTC. It codes for CASSYAARGGEQYF. This rearrangement joins TRBV6-5 to TRBJ2-7; unclear D gene. V lost 2 bases to trimming and J lost 6 bases, with 14 bases between them. This CDR3 is built from 14 residues. CDR1 and CDR2 (germline): MNHEY, SVGAGI.